This T cell receptor beta chain was recorded in a study of T cell responses to AZD1222 COVID-19 vaccine. The V gene lost 3 bases and the J gene lost 0 bases, with 10 bases spanning the gap. CDR1 is SGHRS, CDR2 YFSETQ, per germline. This CDR3 has 16 amino acids. Libraries were prepared by immunoSEQ multiplex PCR; TCRdb keeps only in-frame clonotypes and omits some of them. The sample shows 130,000 to 150,000 clones, less than 95% of them seen only once. This clonotype was obtained from an adult in good health. Sequenced here: peripheral blood, sampled on day 0 of AZD1222 vaccination. The chain links TRBV5-1 to TRBJ1-6, with D unresolved. CDR3 sequence: CASSSEQTSYNSPLHF. The CDR3 DNA reads as TGCGCCAGCAGCTCTGAACAGACCTCCTATAATTCACCCCTCCACTTT.